One and the same sample provided the 9 T cell receptor beta chains below, sequenced in a study of cytomegalovirus exposure and HLA in healthy donors. Primers included in the PCR were 60 Vbeta and 13 Jbeta primers. Sequenced by immunoSEQ multiplex PCR; TCRdb stores in-frame clones only, minus some. In the table there are approximately 180,000 clones, 78% of which are singletons. What was sequenced was PBMCs. These receptors were obtained from a woman in her forties or fifties in good health and CMV-seropositive.

J is TRBJ2-5 and V is TRBV27; the match to TRBD1 covers 7 bases. V shed 6 bases and J 7 bases; nucleotides not matched to a gene: 2. The CDR3 has 11 residues. Germline assignment: CDR1 MNHEY and CDR2 SMNVEV (reference sequence). The DNA of the CDR3 is TGTGCCAGCAGGGACAGGCGGACCCAGTACTTC. As protein: CASRDRRTQYF.

CDR3 in amino acids: CASSLRGRDNEQFF. The CDR3 bases are TGTGCCAGCAGCTTAAGGGGCAGGGACAATGAGCAGTTCTTC. This chain uses TRBV11-3 with TRBJ2-1; D possibly corresponds to TRBD1 (5 bases). The V gene's germline CDR1 is SGHNT and CDR2 YENEEA. The CDR3 consists of 14 residues. Trimming removed 2 bases at V and 5 bases at J, with 10 bases between.

The chain joins TRBV6-5 to TRBJ1-3; D gene ambiguous. V was clipped by 4 bases and J by 2 bases, with 9 bases between them. The germline V gene encodes CDR1 MNHEY and CDR2 SVGAGI. CDR3 length equals 14 residues. The CDR3 is CASSFYGAGNTIYF. Written as DNA, the CDR3 is TGTGCCAGCAGTTTCTACGGGGCTGGAAACACCATATATTTT.

The chain employs TRBV11-2 and TRBJ1-1; no reliable D call. This CDR3 has 13 amino acids. Looked up from germline, CDR1 is SGHAT and CDR2 is FQNNGV. Trimming left V 1 base short and J 7 bases short, with 10 bases between. CDR3 DNA: TGTGCCAGCAGCTTAGTAGCGAGCTTTGAAGCTTTCTTT. As protein: CASSLVASFEAFF.

This clone is categorized as medium-sized. The chain combines TRBV25-1 with TRBJ2-7; the match to TRBD1 covers 9 bases. J gave up 4 bases and V 6 bases, and 7 bases lay outside the gene matches. CDR1 and CDR2 (germline): MGHDK, SYGVNS. This CDR3 is 14 amino acids long. This CDR3 is CASSKEQGAYEQYF. Written as DNA, the CDR3 is TGTGCCAGCAGCAAAGAACAGGGGGCTTACGAGCAGTACTTC.

The CDR3 sequence: CASTWGDALGYGYTF. The CDR3 DNA is TGTGCCAGCACCTGGGGGGACGCTTTGGGATATGGCTACACCTTC. This chain connects TRBV5-5 to TRBJ1-2; tentative D call: TRBD1 (5 bases). Deletions cut 6 bases from V and 5 bases from J, with 20 bases between. Per the germline V gene, CDR1 is SGHKS and CDR2 is YYEKEE (reference sequence). The CDR3 is 15 residues long.

The gene calls are TRBV5-6 and TRBJ1-4; unclear D gene. V was shortened by 4 bases and J by 13 bases, with 17 bases between the two germline ends. The CDR3 has 13 amino acids. In germline, CDR1 is SGHDT, CDR2 YYEEEE. CDR3 sequence: CASSRSEGGRLFF. CDR3 sequence (DNA): TGTGCCAGCAGCAGATCGGAAGGCGGCCGACTGTTTTTT.

The chain has TRBV5-1 and TRBJ2-7, with D possibly being TRBD1 (6 bases). Looked up from germline, CDR1 is SGHRS and CDR2 is YFSETQ. The CDR3 has 16 residues. The ends were cut back, 4 bases at V and 7 bases at J, with 24 bases in the middle. The CDR3 DNA is TGCGCCAGCAGCATGAGGACCGGGACACCCGTCGGGGAGCAGTACTTC. Its protein is CASSMRTGTPVGEQYF.

CDR3 in amino acids: CASSPHPAGGPDEQFF. Written as DNA, the CDR3 is TGTGCCAGCAGCCCCCACCCAGCGGGGGGGCCAGATGAGCAGTTCTTC. The chain has TRBV7-3 and TRBJ2-1, with 10 bases aligning to TRBD2. Germline V gene sequence: CDR1 SGHTA, CDR2 FQGTGA. CDR3 length: 16 residues. V gave up 5 bases and J gave up 8 bases; unmatched junction bases: 12. The whole variable domain, remainder taken from reference TRBV7-3 and TRBJ2-1, is GAGVSQTPSNKVTEKGKYVELRCDPISGHTALYWYRQSLGQGPEFLIYFQGTGAADDSGLPNDRFFAVRPEGSVSTLKIQRTERGDSAVYLCASSPHPAGGPDEQFFGPGTRLTVL.